A single sample gave rise to the 15 T cell receptor beta chains below, sequenced in a study of cytomegalovirus exposure and HLA in healthy donors (dated by TCRdb to about 2017). Libraries were prepared through the immunoSEQ multiplex PCR assay. A mixture of 60 forward primers for TCR Vbeta segments and 13 reverse primers for TCR Jbeta segments was used in the multiplex PCR. TCRdb re-hosts the immuneACCESS table, in-frame sequences only. Its copies lack some clones; in the studies checked, an unresolved V gene accounts for under half of them, and the cause for the rest is not known. Across this sample there are about 160,000 clones, with approximately 86% seen only once. The ten largest clones take up roughly 1.9% of the sample. Sequencing was done on a sample of PBMCs. The receptors come from a woman aged 18 to 35 in good health and CMV-seronegative.

The chain carries TRBV30 and TRBJ1-5; D remains ambiguous. Trimming took off 4 bases at V and 4 bases at J, with 11 bases between the two ends. Germline-derived CDR1 and CDR2 are GTSNPN and SVGIG (reference sequence). The CDR3 contains 13 residues. CDR3 in amino acids: CAWNKRRNQPQHF. CDR3 bases: TGTGCCTGGAATAAAAGGAGAAATCAGCCCCAGCATTTT.

This chain joins TRBV5-1 and TRBJ1-2, with TRBD1 as a possible D gene (5 bases). Trimming took off 3 bases at V and 5 bases at J, with 5 bases between the two ends. Germline V gene data show CDR1 as SGHRS and CDR2 as YFSETQ. This CDR3 is built from 11 residues. CDR3 sequence (DNA): TGCGCCAGCAGCTACAGGTATGGCTACACCTTC. It is translated as CASSYRYGYTF.

In this sample, this clone turned up once. The chain carries TRBV7-2 and TRBJ2-3; D not resolved. The germline V gene has CDR1 SGHTA and CDR2 FQGNSA. Trimming took off 3 bases at V and 2 bases at J, with 6 bases between the two ends. This CDR3 is 13 amino acids long. The CDR3 sequence: CASSFIPTDTQYF. The CDR3 DNA is TGTGCCAGCAGCTTTATCCCCACAGATACGCAGTATTTT.

The genes are TRBV30 and TRBJ1-1; D is uncertain. CDR3 length equals 12 residues. Germline lookup yields CDR1 GTSNPN and CDR2 SVGIG (reference sequence). V was trimmed by 3 bases and J by 11 bases, leaving 16 bases between them. The CDR3 is CAWSQMSSGAFF. The CDR3, as DNA: TGTGCCTGGAGCCAGATGTCCTCCGGGGCTTTCTTT.

V is TRBV6-4 and J is TRBJ2-2, with no clear D. The V end was cut by 2 bases, the J end by 6 bases, with 7 bases between. Germline assignment: CDR1 MRHNA and CDR2 SNTAGT. CDR3 length: 13 amino acids. CDR3 in DNA: TGTGCCAGCAGTGACGGAGAGTCCGGGGAGCTGTTTTTT. Residues: CASSDGESGELFF.

V and J are TRBV7-2 and TRBJ1-3, with 7 bases matching TRBD1. Losses at the gene ends were 5 bases for V and 5 bases for J; bases not matched to a gene: 3. This CDR3 has 13 residues. Germline V gene sequence: CDR1 SGHTA, CDR2 FQGNSA. CDR3 protein: CASSPGQRNTIYF. DNA of the CDR3: TGTGCCAGCAGCCCGGGACAGAGAAACACCATATATTTT. Complete variable domain (other parts from reference TRBV7-2 and TRBJ1-3): GAGVSQSPSNKVTEKGKDVELRCDPISGHTALYWYRQSLGQGLEFLIYFQGNSAPDKSGLPSDRFSAERTGGSVSTLTIQRTQQEDSAVYLCASSPGQRNTIYFGEGSWLTVV.

The chain recombines TRBV11-2 with TRBJ2-3, with D perhaps TRBD2 (6 bases). There are 15 residues in the CDR3. The germline V and J ends were trimmed by 7 bases and 1 base, with 15 bases remaining between them. Looked up from germline, CDR1 is SGHAT and CDR2 is FQNNGV. CDR3 sequence: CASNRAERGTDTQYF. CDR3 nucleotides: TGTGCCAGCAACCGGGCGGAGCGGGGCACAGATACGCAGTATTTT.

The V and J genes are TRBV6-5 and TRBJ2-1; D may be TRBD1 (6 bases). CDR1 is MNHEY, CDR2 SVGAGI, per germline. Trimming removed 2 bases from V and 4 bases from J, with 15 bases in between. The CDR3 covers 16 residues. The CDR3 loop is CASSYTPGEKYNEQFF. The CDR3 DNA follows: TGTGCCAGCAGTTACACTCCAGGGGAGAAGTACAATGAGCAGTTCTTC.

V is TRBV5-5 and J is TRBJ1-5, with D perhaps matching TRBD1 (5 bases). Germline CDR1 reads SGHKS; CDR2 reads YYEKEE (reference sequence). V shed 4 bases and J shed 4 bases, with 18 bases lying between them. The CDR3 runs 16 residues. In DNA form, the CDR3 reads TGTGCCAGCAGCCCCGGGTGGGGGGTTTCGAATCAGCCCCAGCATTTT. Protein sequence: CASSPGWGVSNQPQHF.

The chain joins TRBV4-2 to TRBJ1-4; 10 bases agree with TRBD1. With 3 bases clipped from V and 6 bases from J, the junction kept 4 bases outside the gene matches. CDR3 length equals 15 residues. Germline values: CDR1 LGHNA, CDR2 YNFKEQ. CDR3 in amino acids: CASSQDGTGDEKLFF. The DNA for the CDR3 is TGTGCCAGCAGCCAGGACGGGACAGGGGATGAAAAACTGTTTTTT.

Details on this clone: An end of the junction does not agree with germline; a read error may underlie this. The chain has TRBV7-9 and TRBJ1-3, with D uncertain. CDR3 size: 17 residues. Germline assignment: CDR1 SEHNR and CDR2 FQNEAQ (reference sequence). CDR3 loop: CSSSSLGLRNSGNTIYF. CDR3 bases: TGTTCCAGCAGCTCCTTAGGACTCAGGAACTCTGGAAACACCATATATTTT. Using reference TRBV7-9 and TRBJ1-3 for the parts outside the CDR3, the full variable domain is DTGVSQNPRHKITKRGQNVTFRCDPISEHNRLYWYRQTLGQGPEFLTYFQNEAQLEKSRLLSDRFSAERPKGSFSTLEIQRTEQGDSAMYLCSSSSLGLRNSGNTIYFGEGSWLTVV.

The chain employs TRBV11-2 and TRBJ1-1, with D maybe TRBD1 (5 bases). Germline lookup yields CDR1 SGHAT and CDR2 FQNNGV. V was trimmed by 5 bases and J by 4 bases, leaving 20 bases between them. CDR3 length: 16 residues. For the CDR3, the DNA is TGTGCCAGCAGCGTTGGCCGGACACAAAGTCGCACTGAAGCTTTCTTT. Amino acids: CASSVGRTQSRTEAFF.

In this sample, this clone turned up a few times. The V call is TRBV5-6, the J call TRBJ1-5; TRBD1 is a possible D gene (5 bases). CDR1 SGHDT and CDR2 YYEEEE come from the germline V gene. The CDR3 consists of 12 residues. Trimming stripped 4 bases from V and 9 bases from J, with 11 bases between. The CDR3 DNA is TGTGCCAGCAGCCTGGCGGGGGGGCCCCAGCATTTT. Translation: CASSLAGGPQHF.

This clone was seen a single time. Other nucleotide sequences from this sample produce the same CDR3. V usage is TRBV9 and J usage is TRBJ2-3; the D gene is possibly TRBD2 (6 bases). The ends were cut back, 0 bases at V and 4 bases at J, with 6 bases in the middle. The CDR3 is 13 residues long. Germline V CDR1 and CDR2: SGDLS, YYNGEE. CDR3 residues: CASSVAGADTQYF. The CDR3 DNA follows: TGTGCCAGCAGCGTAGCGGGAGCAGATACGCAGTATTTT.

The rearrangement links TRBV11-1 to TRBJ2-2; maybe TRBD2 (5 bases). Germline V gene sequence: CDR1 SGHAT, CDR2 FQDESV (reference sequence). The CDR3 consists of 14 residues. V was cut by 5 bases and J by 5 bases, with 12 bases left in between. CDR3 in amino acids: CASSQSGVTGELFF. CDR3 DNA: TGTGCCAGCAGCCAATCCGGGGTAACCGGGGAGCTGTTTTTT.